This TCR beta chain was obtained from a study of human T cells and chemical hapten exposure. Study-level information: Scalp application of diphenylcyclopropenone was performed weekly in patients across the entire roughly 23-week study. Study-wide findings and caveats: TCRs at a frequency above 1 in 1000 stayed unchanged with DPC sensitization.

This clonotype has at least ten counts. Its matching antigen is unknown. Time point defined: patch test 1, 2 weeks after DPC sensitization. The sample's treatment: therapeutic diphenylcyclopropenone sensitization with weekly scalp DPC. The library labeled individual cDNA molecules by adding unique molecular identifiers to them. TCRdb ran MiXCR on the RACE reads and lists one entry per CDR3 protein. The sample has about 14,000 distinct CDR3 sequences, roughly 15% seen once. The germline gives CDR1 SQVTM, CDR2 ANQGSEA. CDR3 size: 10 residues. The germline V and J ends were trimmed by 6 bases and 9 bases, with 11 bases remaining between them.

The V and J genes are TRBV29-1 and TRBJ1-1; D unclear. The sequence was collected from a woman in her thirties with alopecia areata. Some clones in this sample may be carry-over from other donors' samples. The sequencing here drew on whole blood, taken in connection with sensitization to the hapten diphenylcyclopropenone (DPC). CDR3 nucleotide sequence: TGCAGCGTAATACTGAGTCAAGCTTTCTTT. It specifies CSVILSQAFF.